What follows are 11 T cell receptor beta chains derived from one specimen sequenced in a study of blood T cell repertoires in COVID-19. The table came from immunoSEQ multiplex PCR; TCRdb's copy has only in-frame clones and leaves some out. Among some 73,000 clones listed, approximately 89% were seen once. The sample consisted of peripheral blood. These TCRs come from a woman aged 60-75 years with acute or convalescent COVID-19.

V is TRBV6-1 and J is TRBJ2-7; TRBD1 is a possible D gene (6 bases). The CDR3 has 14 residues. The germline gives CDR1 MNHNS, CDR2 SASEGT. Trimming pared 2 bases from V and 9 bases from J, leaving 17 bases between. Here the CDR3 reads CASSESMDSVAQYF. For the CDR3, the DNA is TGTGCCAGCAGTGAATCAATGGACAGCGTCGCGCAGTACTTC.

The chain has TRBV6-1 and TRBJ2-2, with TRBD1 identical over 7 bases. The trim removed 6 bases at V and 6 bases at J, leaving 7 bases unmatched. There are 14 residues in the CDR3. Germline V CDR1 and CDR2: MNHNS, SASEGT. The CDR3 sequence: CASSHDRAPGELFF. The CDR3 nucleotides read TGTGCCAGCAGCCATGACAGGGCCCCCGGGGAGCTGTTTTTT.

This chain links TRBV5-1 with TRBJ1-5; D not certain. The V end lost 4 bases, the J end lost 4 bases, and 9 bases lay between the germline ends. The CDR3 consists of 13 residues. Germline V gene sequence: CDR1 SGHRS, CDR2 YFSETQ. For the CDR3, the DNA is TGCGCCAGCAGCGTGGACGGTAATCAGCCCCAGCATTTT. Translating it yields CASSVDGNQPQHF.

V gene TRBV10-3 combines with J gene TRBJ2-5, with TRBD1 identical over 8 bases. Germline V gene sequence: CDR1 ENHRY, CDR2 SYGVKD. Trimming removed 10 bases from V and 5 bases from J; junction bases left unmatched: 9. This CDR3 is built from 13 residues. CDR3 in DNA: TGTGCCACTTACAGGGGGAGTGGGGAGACCCAGTACTTC. Translating it yields CATYRGSGETQYF.

In its sample, this clone was seen once. The CDR3 here is CASSPGVSGATGELFF. The CDR3 DNA is TGTGCCAGCAGCCCAGGGGTTAGCGGGGCTACCGGGGAGCTGTTTTTT. The chain uses TRBV7-7 and TRBJ2-2, with 8 bases aligning to TRBD2. The V segment lost 5 bases and the J segment 5 bases; nucleotides outside the gene matches: 10. The CDR3 covers 16 residues. Germline V gives CDR1 SSHAT, CDR2 FNYEAQ (reference sequence).

The chain employs TRBV5-1 and TRBJ2-1; 11 positions agree with TRBD1. CDR3 size: 14 residues. The ends lost 3 bases at V and 8 bases at J; junction bases unmatched: 4. Germline V gene lookup returns CDR1 SGHRS and CDR2 YFSETQ. In DNA, the CDR3 is TGCGCCAGCAGCTCCGGACAGGGGGCGGATGAGCAGTTCTTC. Translated: CASSSGQGADEQFF. Combining the CDR3 with reference TRBV5-1 and TRBJ2-1 gives the whole variable domain KAGVTQTPRYLIKTRGQQVTLSCSPISGHRSVSWYQQTPGQGLQFLFEYFSETQRNKGNFPGRFSGRQFSNSRSEMNVSTLELGDSALYLCASSSGQGADEQFFGPGTRLTVL.

This clone was detected only a few times. The rearrangement joins TRBV7-9 to TRBJ1-6, with a possible D match to TRBD1 (5 bases). Germline V CDR1 and CDR2: SEHNR, FQNEAQ (reference sequence). The CDR3 sequence is 14 residues long. Trimming shortened V by 2 bases and J by 9 bases, and 11 bases separated the two germline ends. The DNA for the CDR3 is TGTGCCAGCAGCTTAATGGGCGGGGGTTCACCCCTCCACTTT. Encoded protein: CASSLMGGGSPLHF.

This clone was seen only once. J is TRBJ2-7 and V is TRBV19; TRBD1 matches at 10 bases. Per germline, CDR1 LNHDA and CDR2 SQIVND (reference sequence). After removal of 8 bases from V and 5 bases from J, the junction contained 3 bases not matched to a gene. CDR3 length equals 12 residues. CDR3: CASRQGADEQYF. As DNA, the CDR3 is TGTGCCAGTCGACAGGGGGCGGACGAGCAGTACTTC.

This chain links TRBV5-5 with TRBJ2-1, with 9 bases aligning to TRBD1. Germline CDR1 and CDR2: SGHKS and YYEKEE (reference sequence). The CDR3 spans 15 residues. J gave up 8 bases and V 4 bases, and 10 bases lay outside the gene matches. The CDR3 loop is CASSHSGTGLDEQFF. The CDR3 nucleotides read TGTGCCAGCAGCCATTCCGGGACAGGGCTGGATGAGCAGTTCTTC.

This chain connects TRBV29-1 to TRBJ2-5; TRBD1 matches 8 bases. Germline assignment: CDR1 SQVTM and CDR2 ANQGSEA. The CDR3 runs to 14 residues. V lost 6 bases, J lost 2 bases, and 8 bases stayed unmatched. CDR3 DNA: TGCAGCGTCGAGAGAGGGACAGGTCAAGAGACCCAGTACTTC. It yields the protein CSVERGTGQETQYF.

This chain uses TRBV2 with TRBJ2-5; the match to TRBD2 covers 8 bases. This CDR3 spans 14 amino acids. CDR1 is SNHLY and CDR2 is FYNNEI in the germline V gene. Unmatched junction bases numbered 6, after V lost 6 bases and J lost 3 bases. CDR3 region: CASRNRRGEETQYF. CDR3 sequence (DNA): TGTGCCAGCAGGAACCGGCGGGGGGAAGAGACCCAGTACTTC.